This TCR beta chain was retrieved from a study of shared clonotypes between healthy human individuals. Whole-study results and caveats: An expected dependence of interdonor clonotype sharing on sequencing depth was noted.

Assay execution took place at the deep level. Sequencing was performed with immunoSEQ multiplex PCR; in TCRdb, only in-frame clones are kept and a portion is missing. This repertoire shows about 2.4 million clones, under 95% found once; its top ten account for 0.35% to 0.45%. Germline V gene data show CDR1 as MNHNS and CDR2 as SASEGT. Trimming shortened V by 2 bases and J by 0 bases, and 11 bases separated the two germline ends. The CDR3 contains 16 residues. This clone appeared once. What it binds is not known. This receptor was taken from a man aged 18 to 29 in good health. Some clones in this sample may be carry-over from other donors' samples. Sequenced material: naive CD4+ T cells from PBMCs. Subset indicated: CD45RA+ positively selected. V gene TRBV6-1 combines with J gene TRBJ1-5; TRBD1 is a possible D gene (5 bases). CDR3 in amino acids: CASSESRGYSNQPQHF. CDR3 nucleotides: TGTGCCAGCAGTGAAAGCCGGGGCTATAGCAATCAGCCCCAGCATTTT.